These 19 T cell receptor beta chains were all obtained from the same sample, sequenced in a study of OX40 agonist ivuxolimab in advanced cancers. Libraries were prepared through the immunoSEQ multiplex PCR assay. TCRdb took over this immuneACCESS table, retaining in-frame rearrangements with V and J assigned. Such tables are incomplete; in checked studies, under half of the missing clones stem from an unresolved V gene, and the remainder is unexplained. This sample lists 75,000 to 90,000 clones; about 90% were detected once. Of the sample, 8.4% falls within the top ten clones. The sequencing here drew on CD4+ or CD8+ T cells sorted from blood, taken in a trial of the OX40 agonist ivuxolimab. The receptors shown here come from an adult with an advanced solid tumor such as melanoma, head and neck, liver or kidney cancer.

About this clone itself: A read error may account for a junction end that differs from germline. The chain couples TRBV7-7 to TRBJ2-1, with D hard to call. The CDR3 totals 13 residues. From germline, CDR1 is SSHAT and CDR2 FNYEAQ (reference sequence). This chain's CDR3 is CASSLSKYSEQFF. In DNA, the CDR3 is TGTGCTAGCAGCTTATCGAAGTATAGTGAGCAGTTCTTC. Together with reference TRBV7-7 and TRBJ2-1, the CDR3 gives the full variable domain: GAGVSQSPRYKVTKRGQDVTLRCDPISSHATLYWYQQALGQGPEFLTYFNYEAQPDKSGLPSDRFSAERPEGSISTLTIQRTEQRDSAMYRCASSLSKYSEQFFGPGTRLTVL.

The CDR3 here is CASSGTGQNEKLFF. The CDR3 nucleotides are TGTGCCAGCAGCGGGACAGGGCAAAATGAAAAACTGTTTTTT. The chain has TRBV9 and TRBJ1-4, with 8 nucleotides matching TRBD1. There are 14 residues in the CDR3. Germline V gene lookup returns CDR1 SGDLS and CDR2 YYNGEE. The V gene end was trimmed by 3 bases and the J gene end by 5 bases; junction bases not matched to a gene: 3.

The V and J genes are TRBV5-5 and TRBJ1-1; TRBD1 matches at 8 bases. V shed 4 bases, J shed 3 bases, and the junction held 11 bases outside the gene matches. The CDR3 sequence is 16 residues long. Germline CDR1 is SGHKS and CDR2 is YYEKEE (reference sequence). The CDR3: CASSLDVTGDDTEAFF. The DNA for the CDR3 is TGTGCCAGCAGCCTAGACGTGACAGGGGATGACACTGAAGCTTTCTTT.

This rearrangement joins TRBV9 to TRBJ1-2; 9 bases line up with TRBD1. This CDR3 contains 16 residues. V lost 3 bases to trimming and J lost 4 bases; unmatched junction nucleotides: 10. The germline V gene encodes CDR1 SGDLS and CDR2 YYNGEE. The chain's CDR3 is CASSEDPGTGPYGYTF. In DNA, the CDR3 is TGTGCCAGCAGCGAGGATCCCGGGACAGGGCCCTATGGCTACACCTTC.

The chain is built from TRBV4-1 and TRBJ1-5; 7 bases line up with TRBD1. Unmatched junction bases numbered 14, after V lost 4 bases and J lost 5 bases. Germline CDR1 reads MGHRA; CDR2 reads YSYEKL. The CDR3 has 17 amino acids. CDR3 coding DNA: TGCGCCAGCAGCCGCCGGGACAGCGCCCACCCAGATCAGCCCCAGCATTTT. It specifies CASSRRDSAHPDQPQHF.

The chain couples TRBV30 to TRBJ2-4, with D hard to call. The CDR3 runs to 13 residues. CDR1 is GTSNPN and CDR2 is SVGIG in the germline V gene (reference sequence). V was cut by 3 bases and J by 4 bases, with 10 bases left in between. CDR3 sequence reads: CAWSVYVKNIQYF. The CDR3 nucleotides read TGTGCCTGGAGCGTGTACGTAAAAAACATTCAGTACTTC.

The chain uses TRBV2 and TRBJ2-3, with D maybe TRBD2 (6 bases). The CDR3 is 14 residues long. V lost 5 bases to trimming and J lost 0 bases, with 9 bases between them. Germline V gene data show CDR1 as SNHLY and CDR2 as FYNNEI. CDR3: CASSSSGSTDTQYF. As DNA, the CDR3 is TGTGCCAGCAGTAGTAGCGGAAGCACAGATACGCAGTATTTT.

The chain joins TRBV5-6 to TRBJ2-1; D is unclear. The V end was cut by 1 base, the J end by 4 bases, with 6 bases between. This CDR3 contains 13 residues. Germline-derived CDR1 and CDR2 are SGHDT and YYEEEE. The chain's CDR3 is CASSLTPYNEQFF. CDR3 bases: TGTGCCAGCAGCTTGACTCCTTACAATGAGCAGTTCTTC.

The chain uses TRBV15 and TRBJ2-7; TRBD1 might be the D (5 bases). This CDR3 comprises 14 residues. Germline V lookup: CDR1 LNHNV, CDR2 YYDKDF (reference sequence). V lost 5 bases, J lost 0 bases, and 11 bases lay in between. The CDR3 DNA reads as TGTGCCACCAGCCCAGGGTATAGCTCCTACGAGCAGTACTTC. It yields the protein CATSPGYSSYEQYF.

CDR3 residues: CASSVGTGAGEQFF. The CDR3 DNA is TGTGCCAGCAGCGTAGGGACGGGAGCGGGTGAGCAGTTCTTC. The V call is TRBV9, the J call TRBJ2-1; D is possibly TRBD2 (6 bases). V was trimmed by 0 bases and J by 9 bases, leaving 13 bases between them. Germline V gives CDR1 SGDLS, CDR2 YYNGEE. CDR3 length: 14 residues.

The rearrangement links TRBV28 to TRBJ1-2; 7 bases fit TRBD1. CDR1 and CDR2 (germline): MDHEN, SYDVKM. The CDR3 is 15 amino acids. Trimming at V came to 8 bases and at J to 2 bases, leaving 11 bases not matched to a gene. CDR3 DNA sequence: TGTGCCAGCGTGTTGGAGGAGGGGGCGAACTATGGCTACACCTTC. Protein sequence: CASVLEEGANYGYTF.

CDR3 amino acids: CASSSTGLSGNTIYF. CDR3 nucleotide sequence: TGTGCCAGCAGTTCGACAGGGCTTTCTGGAAACACCATATATTTT. The rearrangement joins TRBV28 to TRBJ1-3, with 7 positions matching TRBD1. V lost 4 bases to trimming and J lost 1 base; unmatched junction nucleotides: 4. The CDR3 has 15 residues. Looked up from germline, CDR1 is MDHEN and CDR2 is SYDVKM. The complete variable domain, with remaining parts taken from reference TRBV28 and TRBJ1-3, reads DVKVTQSSRYLVKRTGEKVFLECVQDMDHENMFWYRQDPGLGLRLIYFSYDVKMKEKGDIPEGYSVSREKKERFSLILESASTNQTSMYLCASSSTGLSGNTIYFGEGSWLTVV.

The V and J genes are TRBV7-8 and TRBJ1-2; possible D gene TRBD1, 5 bases. Germline values: CDR1 SGHVS, CDR2 FQNEAQ. The CDR3 has 17 amino acids. Between the trimmed V and J ends, which lost 2 bases and 2 bases, there was a span of 18 bases. This CDR3 reads CASSLLGAGGENYGYTF. The CDR3 DNA is TGTGCCAGCAGCTTACTTGGTGCCGGGGGAGAGAACTATGGCTACACCTTC.

The chain uses TRBV4-3 and TRBJ2-1; 8 bases map to TRBD2. The CDR3 has 17 residues. Trimming took 0 bases from V and 5 from J; bases not matched to a gene: 9. From germline, CDR1 is LGHNA and CDR2 YSLEER. The CDR3 bases are TGCGCCAGCAGCCAAGAAGAAGGACTAGCAGGCCACAATGAGCAGTTCTTC. It is translated as CASSQEEGLAGHNEQFF.

This chain joins TRBV28 and TRBJ2-1; 9 nucleotides agree with TRBD1. Germline V gives CDR1 MDHEN, CDR2 SYDVKM. Trimming at V came to 5 bases and at J to 7 bases, leaving 9 bases not matched to a gene. This CDR3 is 15 amino acids long. The CDR3 reads CASSETGGAANEQFF. CDR3 nucleotides: TGTGCCAGCAGTGAAACAGGGGGCGCCGCAAATGAGCAGTTCTTC.

The chain uses TRBV6-5 and TRBJ2-7; D remains unclear. Trimming pared 2 bases from V and 2 bases from J, leaving 13 bases between. CDR3 size: 15 residues. Germline V gene lookup returns CDR1 MNHEY and CDR2 SVGAGI. CDR3 sequence (DNA): TGTGCCAGCAGTTACCTGGCAGGTTCAACCTACGAGCAGTACTTC. Translation: CASSYLAGSTYEQYF.

The CDR3 is CASPRRASSGNTIYF. CDR3 DNA sequence: TGCGCCAGTCCCCGACGGGCGAGCTCTGGAAACACCATATATTTT. The gene calls are TRBV23-1 and TRBJ1-3; D is ambiguous. TRBV23-1 is an ORF, and what it does is uncertain. The V and J ends lost 9 bases and 0 bases respectively, with 15 bases between them. The CDR3 length is 15 residues.

V and J are TRBV4-3 and TRBJ2-3; the match to TRBD2 covers 9 bases. The germline CDR1 and CDR2 sequences are LGHNA and YSLEER. V was clipped by 0 bases and J by 7 bases; unmatched bases: 11. The CDR3 consists of 17 residues. The DNA for the CDR3 is TGCGCCAGCAGCCAAGATATGGGTAGCGGGAGCGGAAATACGCAGTATTTT. Protein product: CASSQDMGSGSGNTQYF.

The chain employs TRBV7-9 and TRBJ2-3; a possible D gene is TRBD1 (5 bases). The CDR3 extends over 15 amino acids. CDR1 and CDR2 from the germline V gene are SEHNR and FQNEAQ (reference sequence). The V gene lost 2 bases and the J gene lost 1 base, with 10 bases spanning the gap. The CDR3 DNA reads TGTGCCAGCAGCTTATGGGGCAGGGGCACAGATACGCAGTATTTT. Translating gives CASSLWGRGTDTQYF.